The 19 T cell receptor beta chains below come from one sample, sequenced in a study of blood T cell repertoires in COVID-19. The table came from immunoSEQ multiplex PCR; TCRdb's copy has only in-frame clones and leaves some out. The data contain 200,000 to 300,000 clones, just under 85% of them singletons. What was sequenced was peripheral blood. Receptors originate from a woman aged 55-70 years with active or convalescent COVID-19.

The chain couples TRBV11-3 to TRBJ2-1, with TRBD2 identical over 15 bases. In germline, CDR1 is SGHNT, CDR2 YENEEA. The CDR3 has 19 residues. V shed 0 bases and J 5 bases; nucleotides not matched to a gene: 8. CDR3 in amino acids: CASSLDGTSGGLGDNEQFF. CDR3 sequence (DNA): TGTGCCAGCAGCTTAGATGGGACTAGCGGGGGGCTAGGGGACAATGAGCAGTTCTTC.

This clone was found once. This rearrangement joins TRBV5-8 to TRBJ2-1; D unresolved. The germline V gene encodes CDR1 SGHTS and CDR2 YDEGEE. CDR3 length equals 15 residues. V was shortened by 0 bases and J by 0 bases, with 7 bases between the two germline ends. The CDR3 is CASSLVAHSYNEQFF. In DNA form, the CDR3 reads TGTGCCAGCAGCTTGGTGGCACACTCCTACAATGAGCAGTTCTTC.

Concerning this clone itself: In the same sample, other DNA sequences code for this CDR3. The rearrangement links TRBV5-1 to TRBJ1-2; 7 bases are a match to TRBD1. CDR1 and CDR2 (germline): SGHRS, YFSETQ. The CDR3 runs to 12 residues. Trimming removed 4 bases from V and 6 bases from J; junction bases left unmatched: 3. Here the CDR3 reads CASSPTGNGYTF. In DNA form, the CDR3 reads TGCGCCAGCAGCCCGACAGGGAATGGCTACACCTTC.

V usage is TRBV13 and J usage is TRBJ1-2; 8 nucleotides agree with TRBD1. V was clipped by 3 bases and J by 10 bases; unmatched bases: 10. CDR1 is PRHDT and CDR2 is FYEKMQ in the germline V gene (reference sequence). The CDR3 is made up of 14 amino acids. CDR3 sequence: CASSFDLTGDVYTF. Here the CDR3 DNA reads TGTGCCAGCAGCTTCGACCTGACAGGGGATGTCTACACCTTC.

This rearrangement joins TRBV7-9 to TRBJ1-4; 8 bases map to TRBD1. Germline V lookup: CDR1 SEHNR, CDR2 FQNEAQ (reference sequence). Trimming cost V 5 bases and J 5 bases; bases outside gene matches: 7. This CDR3 comprises 15 residues. The CDR3 spells CASSLNRGGNEKLFF. CDR3 coding DNA: TGTGCCAGCAGCCTTAACAGGGGGGGAAATGAAAAACTGTTTTTT. Drawing the rest from reference TRBV7-9 and TRBJ1-4, the complete variable domain is DTGVSQNPRHKITKRGQNVTFRCDPISEHNRLYWYRQTLGQGPEFLTYFQNEAQLEKSRLLSDRFSAERPKGSFSTLEIQRTEQGDSAMYLCASSLNRGGNEKLFFGSGTQLSVL.

With regard to this clone: One junction end disagrees with the germline gene, perhaps due to a read error. The rearrangement uses TRBV7-7 and TRBJ2-5; 7 bases agree with TRBD1. The CDR3 spans 12 residues. CDR1 and CDR2 (germline): SSHAT, FNYEAQ (reference sequence). The CDR3 sequence is CASSRRGETQYF. The CDR3 bases are TGTGCTAGCAGCCGCAGGGGGGAGACCCAGTACTTC.

The sample holds one count of this clone. The gene calls are TRBV5-6 and TRBJ2-6; TRBD2 might be the D (6 bases). V lost 3 bases to trimming and J lost 2 bases, with 12 bases between them. CDR3 length equals 16 residues. Germline loops: CDR1 SGHDT, CDR2 YYEEEE. CDR3 residues: CASSSRPGAGANVLTF. In DNA form, the CDR3 reads TGTGCCAGCAGCTCTCGTCCGGGGGCTGGGGCCAACGTCCTGACTTTC.

The genes are TRBV19 and TRBJ1-5; 7 nucleotides align to TRBD1. The CDR3 has 16 residues. Trimming removed 3 bases from V and 4 bases from J; junction bases left unmatched: 9. CDR1 is LNHDA and CDR2 is SQIVND in the germline V gene (reference sequence). Here the CDR3 reads CASSMINRGGNQPQHF. As DNA, the CDR3 is TGTGCCAGTAGTATGATTAACAGGGGAGGTAATCAGCCCCAGCATTTT.

The chain carries TRBV5-8 and TRBJ2-5; 7 positions match TRBD1. Germline CDR1 reads SGHTS; CDR2 reads YDEGEE. Germline trimming cut 4 bases from V and 9 bases from J; bases unmatched to any gene: 15. The CDR3 contains 15 residues. The CDR3 reads CASSPGTALPGSQYF. Written as DNA, the CDR3 is TGTGCCAGCAGCCCAGGGACAGCCCTACCCGGGTCCCAGTACTTC.

V is TRBV6-5 and J is TRBJ1-3; D remains ambiguous. Per germline, CDR1 MNHEY and CDR2 SVGAGI. The CDR3 extends over 15 amino acids. Trimming took off 7 bases at V and 2 bases at J, with 15 bases between the two ends. The CDR3 region has the DNA TGTGCCAGCACGTCGCGCGGTACCCCTGGAAACACCATATATTTT. Translation gives CASTSRGTPGNTIYF.

The rearrangement joins TRBV7-2 to TRBJ1-1, with D possibly being TRBD1 (5 bases). V was pared by 2 bases and J by 5 bases, with 12 bases between. In germline, CDR1 is SGHTA, CDR2 FQGNSA. CDR3 length: 14 residues. The CDR3 here is CASSLWGLDTEAFF. The CDR3 coding sequence is TGTGCCAGCAGCTTATGGGGACTGGATACTGAAGCTTTCTTT. The full variable domain, rest sourced from reference TRBV7-2 and TRBJ1-1, is GAGVSQSPSNKVTEKGKDVELRCDPISGHTALYWYRQSLGQGLEFLIYFQGNSAPDKSGLPSDRFSAERTGGSVSTLTIQRTQQEDSAVYLCASSLWGLDTEAFFGQGTRLTVV.

Worth noting for this clone: Distinct nucleotide sequences in the sample also encode this CDR3. The chain joins TRBV20-1 to TRBJ2-3, with a possible D match to TRBD2 (5 bases). Germline V lookup: CDR1 DFQATT, CDR2 SNEGSKA (reference sequence). The CDR3 spans 11 residues. Trimming removed 4 bases from V and 6 bases from J, with 8 bases in between. The CDR3 here is CSATGGDTQYF. CDR3 coding DNA: TGCAGTGCTACAGGCGGGGATACGCAGTATTTT.

The chain is built from TRBV27 and TRBJ2-7; D unresolved. Per the germline V gene, CDR1 is MNHEY and CDR2 is SMNVEV (reference sequence). With 5 bases removed from V and 4 bases from J, the gap between germline ends came to 12 bases. CDR3 length: 13 amino acids. In nucleotides, the CDR3 is TGTGCCAGCAGTCCAGCGACTCGTTACGAGCAGTACTTC. Its protein product is CASSPATRYEQYF.

V usage is TRBV19 and J usage is TRBJ2-1; TRBD2 matches at 8 bases. Trimming cost V 5 bases and J 11 bases; bases outside gene matches: 11. The length of the CDR3 is 14 residues. Germline V lookup: CDR1 LNHDA, CDR2 SQIVND (reference sequence). CDR3 protein: CASSPRTSTDKQFF. CDR3 bases: TGTGCCAGTAGTCCTCGGACTAGCACGGATAAGCAGTTCTTC.

V and J are TRBV3-1 (or the pseudogene TRBV3-2) and TRBJ1-2; D is perhaps TRBD1 (5 bases). The CDR3 is 13 residues long. CDR1 and CDR2 (germline): LGHDT, YNNKEL (reference sequence). V lost 4 bases and J 0 bases, leaving 6 bases between the germline ends. The DNA for the CDR3 is TGTGCCAGCAGCCCGGACACTAACTATGGCTACACCTTC. This translates into CASSPDTNYGYTF.

The rearrangement links TRBV18 to TRBJ2-2; weak D call: TRBD2 (6 bases). The CDR3 length is 16 residues. Germline lookup yields CDR1 KGHSH and CDR2 LQKENI. Trimming left V 3 bases short and J 1 base short, with 12 bases between. The chain's CDR3 is CASSPLYSGNTGELFF. CDR3 coding DNA: TGTGCCAGCTCACCGCTCTATAGCGGGAACACCGGGGAGCTGTTTTTT.

This chain uses TRBV4-1 with TRBJ2-7; maybe TRBD2 (5 bases). Germline V gives CDR1 MGHRA, CDR2 YSYEKL. V lost 0 bases to trimming and J lost 3 bases, with 18 bases between them. This CDR3 is built from 17 residues. The CDR3 DNA sequence: TGCGCCAGCAGCCAAGATTTCCCGGGGTCGGATGTCTACGAGCAGTACTTC. Translation: CASSQDFPGSDVYEQYF.

The rearrangement links TRBV19 to TRBJ1-5; D gene unclear. The germline V gene encodes CDR1 LNHDA and CDR2 SQIVND (reference sequence). V was clipped by 7 bases and J by 3 bases, with 13 bases between them. This CDR3 has 14 residues. The CDR3 sequence is CASMTEENNQPQHF. For the CDR3, the DNA is TGTGCCAGTATGACTGAGGAAAACAATCAGCCCCAGCATTTT.

This clone was seen repeatedly, ten times or more. The sample has other DNA sequences that encode this CDR3 too. CDR3 in DNA: TGCGCCAGCAGCTTGGTGACAGACGCCTACGAGCAGTACTTC. Residues: CASSLVTDAYEQYF. The gene calls are TRBV5-1 and TRBJ2-7; D might be TRBD1 (5 bases). Looked up from germline, CDR1 is SGHRS and CDR2 is YFSETQ. Trimming removed 0 bases from V and 2 bases from J, with 9 bases in between. The CDR3 runs to 14 residues.